These 22 T cell receptor beta chains were all obtained from the same sample, sequenced in a study of blood T cell repertoires in COVID-19. The table came from immunoSEQ multiplex PCR; TCRdb's copy has only in-frame clones and leaves some out. The sample carries around 150,000 clones, roughly 84% recorded once. The sequencing input was PBMCs or T cells enriched from blood (not recorded which). These TCRs come from a man between 70 and 80 years old who had been exposed to COVID-19.

Comments on this clone: Other DNA sequences in the sample encode the same CDR3. The chain joins TRBV18 to TRBJ2-5, with a possible D match to TRBD2 (5 bases). Trimming took off 3 bases at V and 1 base at J, with 6 bases between the two ends. This CDR3 spans 13 amino acids. Germline loops: CDR1 KGHSH, CDR2 LQKENI. The CDR3 nucleotides read TGTGCCAGCTCACCCGGACTCCAAGAGACCCAGTACTTC. Translating gives CASSPGLQETQYF.

The chain links TRBV4-1 to TRBJ2-5; D is unclear. CDR3 length: 15 amino acids. The germline gives CDR1 MGHRA, CDR2 YSYEKL. V was pared by 0 bases and J by 5 bases, with 13 bases between. For the CDR3, the DNA is TGCGCCAGCAGCCAAGATTTAATCCCCCGGGAGACCCAGTACTTC. Translated: CASSQDLIPRETQYF.

The rearrangement links TRBV19 to TRBJ1-1; D is ambiguous. This CDR3 region has 14 residues. Germline V gives CDR1 LNHDA, CDR2 SQIVND (reference sequence). Trimming pared 5 bases from V and 1 base from J, leaving 11 bases between. CDR3 sequence reads: CASSPFGGNTEAFF. The DNA of the CDR3 is TGTGCCAGTAGTCCTTTTGGAGGGAACACTGAAGCTTTCTTT.

The chain carries TRBV19 and TRBJ1-2, with TRBD1 identical over 10 bases. Per germline, CDR1 LNHDA and CDR2 SQIVND (reference sequence). This CDR3 has 14 amino acids. V was pared by 6 bases and J by 7 bases, with 8 bases of the junction left unmatched. This chain's CDR3 is CASRTDRGQGGYTF. DNA of the CDR3: TGTGCCAGTAGAACCGACAGGGGGCAAGGTGGCTACACCTTC.

The chain links TRBV3-1 (or the pseudogene TRBV3-2) to TRBJ2-1, with TRBD1 matching 10 bases. This CDR3 is 14 amino acids long. Per germline, CDR1 LGHDT and CDR2 YNNKEL (reference sequence). The junction had 6 bases not matched to a gene; V was cut back by 4 bases and J by 9 bases. CDR3 coding DNA: TGTGCCAGCAGCCGTCGGACAGGGGGGCTTGAGCAGTTCTTC. Protein sequence: CASSRRTGGLEQFF.

The rearrangement uses TRBV30 and TRBJ2-5, with no clear D. The CDR3 sequence is 11 residues long. CDR1 and CDR2 (germline): GTSNPN, SVGIG (reference sequence). Trimming stripped 0 bases from V and 5 bases from J, with 4 bases between. CDR3 residues: CAWSVMETQYF. CDR3 nucleotide sequence: TGTGCCTGGAGTGTTATGGAGACCCAGTACTTC.

This chain joins TRBV11-2 and TRBJ1-5; no definite D call. CDR3 length equals 12 residues. CDR1 and CDR2 (germline): SGHAT, FQNNGV. Trimming cost V 5 bases and J 6 bases, with 8 bases left between them. For the CDR3, the DNA is TGTGCCAGCAGCGTCCTCGGTCAGCCCCAGCATTTT. Protein product: CASSVLGQPQHF.

The chain has TRBV6-5 and TRBJ1-1, with D perhaps TRBD1 (5 bases). V was shortened by 6 bases and J by 2 bases, with 10 bases between the two germline ends. CDR3 length equals 13 residues. Germline V gene data show CDR1 as MNHEY and CDR2 as SVGAGI. The chain's CDR3 is CASRQTVNTEAFF. DNA of the CDR3: TGTGCCAGCAGACAGACAGTAAACACTGAAGCTTTCTTT.

This clone has only one observation. The V and J genes are TRBV10-2 and TRBJ1-2; 10 bases align to TRBD1. CDR1 is WSHSY and CDR2 is SAAADI in the germline V gene. The CDR3 totals 15 residues. J lost 4 bases, V lost 6 bases, and 8 bases had no gene match. The CDR3 reads CASSDRDRGGYGYTF. The CDR3 DNA follows: TGCGCCAGCAGCGACCGGGACAGGGGAGGCTATGGCTACACCTTC.

The chain combines TRBV7-2 with TRBJ2-4, with 8 bases aligning to TRBD2. The CDR3 runs to 16 residues. Trimming took 2 bases from V and 0 from J; bases not matched to a gene: 3. CDR1 is SGHTA and CDR2 is FQGNSA in the germline V gene. The CDR3 nucleotides read TGTGCCAGCAGCTTAAATAGCGGGATAGCCAAAAACATTCAGTACTTC. It translates to CASSLNSGIAKNIQYF.

This clone was found many times. Additional DNA sequences in this sample encode the identical CDR3. The chain carries TRBV15 and TRBJ2-1, with D tentatively TRBD2 (5 bases). V was pared by 8 bases and J by 5 bases, with 25 bases between. The CDR3 loop spans 17 amino acids. Germline V gene sequence: CDR1 LNHNV, CDR2 YYDKDF (reference sequence). CDR3 nucleotides: TGTGCCACCGCCCGGGTGAGAGGGCGGCATTTTGACAATGAGCAGTTCTTC. Translating gives CATARVRGRHFDNEQFF.

The V and J genes are TRBV5-1 and TRBJ2-1; TRBD1 matches at 7 bases. This CDR3 contains 15 residues. The V and J ends lost 4 bases and 7 bases, in that order; junction bases with no gene match: 11. Germline values: CDR1 SGHRS, CDR2 YFSETQ. The CDR3 DNA sequence: TGCGCCAGCAGCCTGACCCCGGGACAGATGAATGAGCAGTTCTTC. Protein sequence: CASSLTPGQMNEQFF.

This chain links TRBV6-2 or TRBV6-3 with TRBJ2-7, with 7 nucleotides matching TRBD2. Trimming cost V 2 bases and J 5 bases; bases outside gene matches: 6. CDR3 size: 14 residues. The germline V gene has CDR1 MNHEY and CDR2 SVGEGT. The chain's CDR3 is CASSYRGLGDEQYF. The CDR3 DNA reads TGTGCCAGCAGTTACCGAGGACTAGGGGACGAGCAGTACTTC.

The chain links TRBV30 to TRBJ1-2; a possible D gene is TRBD1 (5 bases). The CDR3 loop spans 14 amino acids. CDR1 and CDR2 (germline): GTSNPN, SVGIG (reference sequence). For the CDR3, the DNA is TGTGCTTTCACAAGGGGCTTGGGCTACTATGGCTACACCTTC. Encoded protein: CAFTRGLGYYGYTF.

The rearrangement joins TRBV7-2 to TRBJ2-5; D may be TRBD2 (5 bases). Trimming removed 9 bases from V and 2 bases from J, with 16 bases in between. There are 14 residues in the CDR3. Germline V CDR1 and CDR2: SGHTA, FQGNSA. CDR3 residues: CASKGLTIQETQYF. DNA for the CDR3: TGTGCCAGTAAAGGACTCACCATACAAGAGACCCAGTACTTC.

This sequence joins TRBV20-1 and TRBJ1-2, with D perhaps TRBD1 (5 bases). CDR1 and CDR2 from the germline V gene are DFQATT and SNEGSKA (reference sequence). Trimming took off 3 bases at V and 4 bases at J, with 15 bases between the two ends. CDR3 size: 14 residues. The chain's CDR3 is CSASPALQGYGYTF. Here the CDR3 DNA reads TGCAGTGCTAGTCCAGCCCTTCAGGGCTATGGCTACACCTTC.

The chain has TRBV7-2 and TRBJ1-1; D remains unclear. The CDR3 length is 15 residues. V gave up 1 base and J gave up 1 base, with 10 bases separating them. The V gene's germline CDR1 is SGHTA and CDR2 FQGNSA. Written as DNA, the CDR3 is TGTGCCAGCAGCTTAGTTTTAGTGTCGAACACTGAAGCTTTCTTT. Residues: CASSLVLVSNTEAFF. Full variable domain (rest looked up from reference TRBV7-2 and TRBJ1-1): GAGVSQSPSNKVTEKGKDVELRCDPISGHTALYWYRQSLGQGLEFLIYFQGNSAPDKSGLPSDRFSAERTGGSVSTLTIQRTQQEDSAVYLCASSLVLVSNTEAFFGQGTRLTVV.

This clone was seen a handful of times. This chain uses TRBV13 with TRBJ2-7; 7 nucleotides line up with TRBD2. CDR3 length equals 14 residues. Germline V gene lookup returns CDR1 PRHDT and CDR2 FYEKMQ (reference sequence). The junction had 9 bases not matched to a gene; V was cut back by 4 bases and J by 6 bases. The CDR3 sequence is CASSSGGGVSEQYF. The CDR3 region has the DNA TGTGCCAGCAGCTCCGGCGGGGGAGTCTCCGAGCAGTACTTC.

This chain connects TRBV19 to TRBJ2-5, with TRBD1 matching 8 bases. Germline lookup yields CDR1 LNHDA and CDR2 SQIVND (reference sequence). V lost 4 bases, J lost 2 bases, and 0 bases stayed unmatched. The CDR3 totals 13 residues. CDR3 sequence: CASSRDRQETQYF. The CDR3 DNA is TGTGCCAGTAGTAGGGACAGGCAAGAGACCCAGTACTTC. Combining the CDR3 with reference TRBV19 and TRBJ2-5 gives the whole variable domain DGGITQSPKYLFRKEGQNVTLSCEQNLNHDAMYWYRQDPGQGLRLIYYSQIVNDFQKGDIAEGYSVSREKKESFPLTVTSAQKNPTAFYLCASSRDRQETQYFGPGTRLLVL.

This clone was seen more than once but under ten times. This chain connects TRBV5-1 to TRBJ2-1; no definite D call. The CDR3 is made up of 13 amino acids. CDR1 is SGHRS and CDR2 is YFSETQ in the germline V gene. V shed 5 bases and J shed 0 bases, with 6 bases lying between them. The CDR3 sequence: CASRVSSYNEQFF. The DNA of the CDR3 is TGCGCCAGCAGGGTTAGCTCCTACAATGAGCAGTTCTTC.

This clone appeared a few times. CDR3 coding DNA: TGTGCCAGTAGCCCCCCGGACAGCCCCTACGAGCAGTACTTC. Its protein product is CASSPPDSPYEQYF. The rearrangement uses TRBV19 and TRBJ2-7, with D tentatively TRBD1 (6 bases). Trimming stripped 6 bases from V and 2 bases from J, with 14 bases between. Germline values: CDR1 LNHDA, CDR2 SQIVND (reference sequence). The CDR3 runs to 14 residues.

This sequence joins TRBV6-5 and TRBJ1-5; the match to TRBD1 covers 9 bases. Germline-derived CDR1 and CDR2 are MNHEY and SVGAGI. The length of the CDR3 is 15 residues. V shed 6 bases and J 0 bases; nucleotides not matched to a gene: 3. CDR3 in DNA: TGTGCCAGCAGCGGGGACAGGGCTAGCAATCAGCCCCAGCATTTT. Translating gives CASSGDRASNQPQHF.